The 22 T cell receptor beta chains below all came from one sample that was sequenced in a study of control samples from healthy donors and cancer patients. Assay used: immunoSEQ multiplex PCR; TCRdb lists only in-frame clones, some missing. The sample contains around 33,000 clones, around 86% of which appear only once. Sequencing input: PBMCs. The receptors were gathered from a woman in her thirties or forties with lung cancer.

V is TRBV6-1 and J is TRBJ1-5, with 7 bases identical to TRBD1. The CDR3 is 17 residues long. Germline values: CDR1 MNHNS, CDR2 SASEGT. Losses at the gene ends were 0 bases for V and 2 bases for J; bases not matched to a gene: 7. This CDR3 reads CASSEAGGGAGNQPQHF. The CDR3, as DNA: TGTGCCAGCAGTGAAGCTGGAGGGGGCGCCGGCAATCAGCCCCAGCATTTT.

The chain is built from TRBV9 and TRBJ2-2; D call uncertain. Germline CDR1 reads SGDLS; CDR2 reads YYNGEE. The V end lost 3 bases, the J end lost 4 bases, and 13 bases lay between the germline ends. This CDR3 region has 15 residues. The CDR3 DNA follows: TGTGCCAGCAGCGATCGAGCAGGATCCACCGGGGAGCTGTTTTTT. Protein: CASSDRAGSTGELFF.

This chain connects TRBV7-2 to TRBJ1-4; D is uncertain. The germline CDR1 and CDR2 sequences are SGHTA and FQGNSA. Trimming removed 7 bases from V and 8 bases from J, with 23 bases in between. This CDR3 spans 16 amino acids. The CDR3: CASKVRAGGAAEKLFF. The CDR3 nucleotides read TGTGCCAGCAAAGTTCGGGCAGGTGGAGCCGCAGAAAAACTGTTTTTT.

The chain links TRBV19 to TRBJ1-6; no clear D gene. The germline gives CDR1 LNHDA, CDR2 SQIVND (reference sequence). The CDR3 extends over 12 amino acids. Trimming stripped 9 bases from V and 10 bases from J, with 13 bases between. CDR3 amino acids: CASVGIGSPLHF. The CDR3 DNA follows: TGTGCCAGCGTCGGGATTGGGTCACCCCTCCACTTT.

V and J are TRBV7-9 and TRBJ2-4; a weak D match, TRBD2 (5 bases). Trimming shortened V by 5 bases and J by 1 base, and 21 bases separated the two germline ends. The CDR3 is 18 residues long. The germline gives CDR1 SEHNR, CDR2 FQNEAQ (reference sequence). CDR3 in DNA: TGTGCCAGCAGCCCCCCCTTACCGATCTCGGGGGCCAAAAACATTCAGTACTTC. Amino acid sequence: CASSPPLPISGAKNIQYF.

The chain joins TRBV2 to TRBJ2-5; 10 bases map to TRBD2. The V segment lost 1 base and the J segment 5 bases; nucleotides outside the gene matches: 7. CDR3 length equals 16 residues. CDR1 and CDR2 (germline): SNHLY, FYNNEI. The DNA of the CDR3 is TGTGCCAGCAGTGAAGTCTTACTAGCGGGGATGGAGACCCAGTACTTC. It is translated as CASSEVLLAGMETQYF.

The chain recombines TRBV28 with TRBJ2-3; D remains unclear. Looked up from germline, CDR1 is MDHEN and CDR2 is SYDVKM. CDR3 size: 12 residues. The V gene lost 3 bases and the J gene lost 4 bases, with 5 bases spanning the gap. The CDR3 loop is CASSFEADTQYF. In nucleotides, the CDR3 is TGTGCCAGCAGTTTTGAGGCAGATACGCAGTATTTT. Combining the CDR3 with reference TRBV28 and TRBJ2-3 gives the whole variable domain DVKVTQSSRYLVKRTGEKVFLECVQDMDHENMFWYRQDPGLGLRLIYFSYDVKMKEKGDIPEGYSVSREKKERFSLILESASTNQTSMYLCASSFEADTQYFGPGTRLTVL.

This clone was detected only a few times. V usage is TRBV10-3 and J usage is TRBJ2-3; D remains unclear. From germline, CDR1 is ENHRY and CDR2 SYGVKD. V lost 0 bases and J lost 6, with 13 bases in between. The CDR3 covers 15 residues. CDR3 sequence (DNA): TGTGCCATCAGTGAGTCCCAGGAAGATAGGGATACGCAGTATTTT. This sequence encodes CAISESQEDRDTQYF.

The chain combines TRBV28 with TRBJ1-1; 9 bases agree with TRBD1. Looked up from germline, CDR1 is MDHEN and CDR2 is SYDVKM. With 7 bases clipped from V and 4 bases from J, the junction kept 7 bases outside the gene matches. CDR3 length equals 14 residues. CDR3: CASIWDREVTEAFF. The CDR3 DNA reads as TGTGCCAGCATCTGGGACAGGGAGGTCACTGAAGCTTTCTTT.

The chain has TRBV5-1 and TRBJ1-1; 7 positions match TRBD1. The CDR3 length is 15 residues. Per germline, CDR1 SGHRS and CDR2 YFSETQ. V gave up 4 bases and J gave up 3 bases; unmatched junction bases: 9. Here the CDR3 reads CASSEEGARDTEAFF. Written as DNA, the CDR3 is TGCGCCAGCAGCGAGGAGGGGGCGCGGGACACTGAAGCTTTCTTT.

The chain has TRBV28 and TRBJ2-5, with TRBD2 matching 8 bases. V gave up 6 bases and J gave up 2 bases; unmatched junction bases: 5. The CDR3 contains 14 residues. Germline V gene data show CDR1 as MDHEN and CDR2 as SYDVKM. The DNA of the CDR3 is TGTGCCAGCAGAGTAGCGGGGACTCAAGAGACCCAGTACTTC. Amino acid sequence: CASRVAGTQETQYF.

The chain employs TRBV11-2 and TRBJ2-7, with D possibly called TRBD1 or TRBD2 (6 bases each). Germline values: CDR1 SGHAT, CDR2 FQNNGV. There are 16 residues in the CDR3. The V gene lost 3 bases and the J gene lost 3 bases, with 18 bases spanning the gap. The CDR3 protein is CASSFGRDRRGYEQYF. As DNA, the CDR3 is TGTGCCAGCAGCTTTGGCCGAGACAGGAGGGGCTACGAGCAGTACTTC. Combining the CDR3 with reference TRBV11-2 and TRBJ2-7 gives the whole variable domain EAGVAQSPRYKIIEKRQSVAFWCNPISGHATLYWYQQILGQGPKLLIQFQNNGVVDDSQLPKDRFSAERLKGVDSTLKIQPAKLEDSAVYLCASSFGRDRRGYEQYFGPGTRLTVT.

J is TRBJ2-6 and V is TRBV27; D gene ambiguous. Trimming cost V 4 bases and J 0 bases, with 13 bases left between them. The length of the CDR3 is 17 residues. Germline assignment: CDR1 MNHEY and CDR2 SMNVEV (reference sequence). CDR3 nucleotides: TGTGCCAGCAGTTCCCTAGTGAGGCACTCTGGGGCCAACGTCCTGACTTTC. This gives the protein CASSSLVRHSGANVLTF.

This clone is classed as medium-sized. The chain is built from TRBV5-1 and TRBJ1-2; D unclear. Trimming cost V 2 bases and J 4 bases, with 12 bases left between them. From germline, CDR1 is SGHRS and CDR2 YFSETQ. CDR3 size: 14 residues. The CDR3 loop is CASSFGPTSYGYTF. The DNA for the CDR3 is TGCGCCAGCAGCTTTGGTCCGACATCCTATGGCTACACCTTC.

The rearrangement joins TRBV5-6 to TRBJ2-3; D might be TRBD1 (6 bases). Germline lookup yields CDR1 SGHDT and CDR2 YYEEEE. Trimming stripped 2 bases from V and 1 base from J, with 14 bases between. The CDR3 is 16 residues long. CDR3 region: CASSFVLTGGTDTQYF. In DNA, the CDR3 is TGTGCCAGCAGCTTCGTCCTGACAGGAGGCACAGATACGCAGTATTTT. The complete variable domain, with remaining parts taken from reference TRBV5-6 and TRBJ2-3, reads DAGVTQSPTHLIKTRGQQVTLRCSPKSGHDTVSWYQQALGQGPQFIFQYYEEEERQRGNFPDRFSGHQFPNYSSELNVNALLLGDSALYLCASSFVLTGGTDTQYFGPGTRLTVL.

The chain combines TRBV5-1 with TRBJ2-7; perhaps D is TRBD1 or TRBD2 (5 bases each). Germline V gene sequence: CDR1 SGHRS, CDR2 YFSETQ. The CDR3 covers 16 residues. With 0 bases removed from V and 6 bases from J, the gap between germline ends came to 19 bases. DNA of the CDR3: TGCGCCAGCAGCTTGGTTGTAGGGACCACCAGAGGCGAGCAGTACTTC. Its translation is CASSLVVGTTRGEQYF. The full variable domain, rest sourced from reference TRBV5-1 and TRBJ2-7, is KAGVTQTPRYLIKTRGQQVTLSCSPISGHRSVSWYQQTPGQGLQFLFEYFSETQRNKGNFPGRFSGRQFSNSRSEMNVSTLELGDSALYLCASSLVVGTTRGEQYFGPGTRLTVT.

About this clone: This sequence may be a read error, since a much larger clone differs from it by one base. The CDR3 bases are TGTGCCAGCAGCCAAGCGTCTTACAGGGGTAAAAACACCATATATTTT. Protein sequence: CASSQASYRGKNTIYF. V usage is TRBV3-1 (or the pseudogene TRBV3-2) and J usage is TRBJ1-3; TRBD1 matches 7 bases. The V gene end was trimmed by 1 base and the J gene end by 6 bases; junction bases not matched to a gene: 9. Germline assignment: CDR1 LGHDT and CDR2 YNNKEL (reference sequence). The CDR3 consists of 16 residues.

V gene TRBV18 combines with J gene TRBJ1-1; D is unresolved. In germline, CDR1 is KGHSH, CDR2 LQKENI. This CDR3 comprises 12 residues. Trimming removed 8 bases from V and 5 bases from J, with 12 bases in between. The CDR3 protein is CASALTGTEAFF. In DNA, the CDR3 is TGTGCCAGCGCGTTAACGGGAACTGAAGCTTTCTTT.

In DNA form, the CDR3 reads TGTGCCAGCAGCAAAGTGCGGGACATGAACACTGAAGCTTTCTTT. Translation gives CASSKVRDMNTEAFF. The chain has TRBV21-1 and TRBJ1-1. TRBV21-1 is noted as a pseudogene. The CDR3 covers 15 residues.

This clone turned up a few times. The chain couples TRBV6-5 to TRBJ2-5, with a weak D call TRBD2 (5 bases). The CDR3 covers 14 residues. Germline lookup yields CDR1 MNHEY and CDR2 SVGAGI. The V end was cut by 6 bases, the J end by 4 bases, with 15 bases between. This CDR3 is CASRYRPRGETQYF. CDR3 nucleotides: TGTGCCAGCAGATACCGGCCACGGGGAGAGACCCAGTACTTC.

This clone was seen just once. J is TRBJ2-3 and V is TRBV11-2; D gene unclear. This CDR3 comprises 12 residues. Trimming cost V 5 bases and J 1 base, with 4 bases left between them. Germline values: CDR1 SGHAT, CDR2 FQNNGV. CDR3 sequence reads: CASSTRTDTQYF. In nucleotides, the CDR3 is TGTGCCAGCAGCACCCGCACAGATACGCAGTATTTT.

This clone occurred once. The rearrangement joins TRBV4-3 to TRBJ1-2; D gene uncertain. Germline assignment: CDR1 LGHNA and CDR2 YSLEER. This CDR3 contains 14 residues. Trimming stripped 0 bases from V and 3 bases from J, with 8 bases between. The CDR3 spells CASSQDSGDYGYTF. As DNA, the CDR3 is TGCGCCAGCAGCCAAGATAGTGGGGACTATGGCTACACCTTC.